The source of this TCR beta chain is a study of regulatory T cells in long-lasting Graves disease. Researchers made TCR beta libraries by using iRepertoire HTBI primers and running Arm-PCR on CDR3 regions. TCRdb re-called the multiplex PCR reads with MiXCR, one entry per CDR3 protein. The top ten hold more than 15% of the sample, which has 680,000 or so distinct CDR3 sequences, about 15% seen once. V dropped 3 bases and J dropped 2 bases, with 14 bases sitting between them. Germline CDR1 is DFQATT and CDR2 is SNEGSKA (reference sequence). This CDR3 is built from 14 residues. As for time point: newly diagnosed GD, antithyroid drugs for less than 3 months. The TCR library used RNA extracted from PBMCs. Graves' disease diagnosis was established per American Thyroid Association guidelines. These sequences were also reported in another study, on T cells in Graves' hyperthyroidism and ophthalmopathy.

The material sequenced was peripheral blood mononuclear cells (PBMCs), taken at new diagnosis, from a patient treated with antithyroid drugs. This sequence joins TRBV20-1 and TRBJ2-7, with D perhaps assigned TRBD1 or TRBD2 (5 bases each). This clonotype was obtained from a woman in her twenties or thirties with Graves disease. CDR3 region: CSASWGRLAYEQYF. CDR3 DNA: TGCAGTGCTAGTTGGGGACGACTCGCCTACGAGCAGTACTTC.